This TCR beta chain is from a study of T cells in Graves' hyperthyroidism and ophthalmopathy. Study observations and caveats: Most clonotypes expanded in the thyroid (above 0.001) were also present in blood.

For ophthalmopathy patients, the Clinical Activity Score was at least 3 and the NOSPECS grade at least 4; duration was under 3 months. Out of less than 12 ml of fresh peripheral blood came the PBMCs. With respect to this clonotype: Its cognate antigen is unknown.

The TCR beta CDR3 regions underwent amplification using RNA transcripts as the source. During a first-round RT-PCR of the TCR CDR3, the HTBI primer set was used. TCRdb reanalysed the multiplex PCR reads using MiXCR and keeps one entry per CDR3 protein. The table shows more than 500,000 distinct CDR3 sequences, with 16% occurring only once. This CDR3 comprises 15 residues. Germline V gives CDR1 SGHTA, CDR2 FQGTGA. V lost 2 bases and J lost 3; bases outside the gene matches: 3. The receptor's source is a woman younger than 45 with Graves' ophthalmopathy. Material: blood. The chain joins TRBV7-3 to TRBJ2-3; 9 bases agree with TRBD1. DNA of the CDR3: TGTGCCAGCAGCTTAGTGGGACAGGGAACAGATACGCAGTATTTT. Encoded protein: CASSLVGQGTDTQYF.